This entry lists 13 T cell receptor beta chains sequenced from one sample in a study of cytomegalovirus exposure and HLA in healthy donors. In the PCR, 60 Vbeta and 13 Jbeta primers were used. Sequencing used immunoSEQ multiplex PCR; TCRdb keeps in-frame clones, though not all of them. Seen in this sample are just over 150,000 clones; the ten most common clones hold around 1.4%. Specimen: PBMCs. These receptors were collected from a woman aged 55-75 years in good health and CMV-seronegative.

V is TRBV7-2 and J is TRBJ2-3; 9 nucleotides match TRBD2. The CDR3 sequence is 16 residues long. V was clipped by 5 bases and J by 3 bases; unmatched bases: 9. The germline CDR1 and CDR2 sequences are SGHTA and FQGNSA. The CDR3 loop is CASSLVGGGVTDTQYF. DNA for the CDR3: TGTGCCAGCAGCCTGGTCGGCGGGGGGGTTACAGATACGCAGTATTTT.

The chain joins TRBV29-1 to TRBJ1-1; D might be TRBD1 (5 bases). Germline lookup yields CDR1 SQVTM and CDR2 ANQGSEA. The CDR3 runs 13 residues. V was trimmed by 6 bases and J by 0 bases, leaving 11 bases between them. DNA of the CDR3: TGCAGCGTCGTAGACAGCCTGAACACTGAAGCTTTCTTT. Encoded protein: CSVVDSLNTEAFF. The complete variable domain, with remaining parts taken from reference TRBV29-1 and TRBJ1-1, reads SAVISQKPSRDICQRGTSLTIQCQVDSQVTMMFWYRQQPGQSLTLIATANQGSEATYESGFVIDKFPISRPNLTFSTLTVSNMSPEDSSIYLCSVVDSLNTEAFFGQGTRLTVV.

The chain has TRBV5-6 and TRBJ1-6; D is ambiguous. CDR1 and CDR2 (germline): SGHDT, YYEEEE. This CDR3 contains 11 residues. Trimming shortened V by 4 bases and J by 7 bases, and 3 bases separated the two germline ends. DNA for the CDR3: TGTGCCAGCAGCCAGAATTCACCCCTCCACTTT. Translated, it gives CASSQNSPLHF. Looking up the rest from reference TRBV5-6 and TRBJ1-6 gives the full variable domain: DAGVTQSPTHLIKTRGQQVTLRCSPKSGHDTVSWYQQALGQGPQFIFQYYEEEERQRGNFPDRFSGHQFPNYSSELNVNALLLGDSALYLCASSQNSPLHFGNGTRLTVT.

This chain links TRBV28 with TRBJ2-7, with TRBD2 matching over 10 bases. The trim removed 4 bases at V and 5 bases at J, leaving 8 bases unmatched. Germline V gives CDR1 MDHEN, CDR2 SYDVKM. This CDR3 region has 15 residues. CDR3 coding DNA: TGTGCCAGCAGTTCTCTAGCGGGAGACCTTAACGAGCAGTACTTC. It specifies CASSSLAGDLNEQYF.

Concerning this clone: The same CDR3 arises from other DNA sequences in this sample as well. This chain uses TRBV9 with TRBJ2-7; 7 bases map to TRBD1. CDR1 and CDR2 (germline): SGDLS, YYNGEE. This CDR3 is 14 amino acids long. Trimming removed 5 bases from V and 2 bases from J; junction bases left unmatched: 7. CDR3 region: CASSVGQGAYEQYF. For the CDR3, the DNA is TGTGCCAGCAGTGTGGGGCAGGGGGCCTACGAGCAGTACTTC.

V usage is TRBV5-8 and J usage is TRBJ2-2; TRBD1 might be the D (5 bases). The germline V gene has CDR1 SGHTS and CDR2 YDEGEE. The CDR3 is 15 amino acids. With 0 bases removed from V and 3 bases from J, the gap between germline ends came to 9 bases. The CDR3 region is CASSLVQGYTGELFF. The CDR3 region has the DNA TGTGCCAGCAGCTTGGTTCAGGGCTACACCGGGGAGCTGTTTTTT.

As for this clone: This specimen includes other DNA sequences encoding the same CDR3. The J gene is TRBJ1-2, the V gene TRBV6-5; TRBD1 matches 7 bases. Germline assignment: CDR1 MNHEY and CDR2 SVGAGI. The CDR3 is 14 amino acids. V shed 5 bases and J 8 bases; nucleotides not matched to a gene: 11. The CDR3 nucleotides read TGTGCCAGCAGTCCTCCGACAGGGATACACGGCTACACCTTC. Protein: CASSPPTGIHGYTF.

The V and J genes are TRBV11-2 and TRBJ2-1, with 12 positions matching TRBD2. The trim removed 1 base at V and 6 bases at J, leaving 1 base unmatched. This CDR3 is 15 amino acids long. Germline V gene lookup returns CDR1 SGHAT and CDR2 FQNNGV. CDR3 region: CASSLVLAGGNEQFF. DNA of the CDR3: TGTGCCAGCAGCTTAGTACTAGCGGGAGGCAATGAGCAGTTCTTC.

The V call is TRBV6-4, the J call TRBJ2-3, with 7 bases lining up with TRBD2. J gave up 3 bases and V 0 bases, and 6 bases lay outside the gene matches. Germline V gene lookup returns CDR1 MRHNA and CDR2 SNTAGT. The CDR3 extends over 16 amino acids. The DNA for the CDR3 is TGTGCCAGCAGTGACTCCGGGACTACCAGAACAGATACGCAGTATTTT. This sequence encodes CASSDSGTTRTDTQYF.

The chain combines TRBV10-3 with TRBJ2-7, with TRBD2 matching 13 bases. From germline, CDR1 is ENHRY and CDR2 SYGVKD. This CDR3 contains 18 residues. V was clipped by 3 bases and J by 4 bases; unmatched bases: 12. The CDR3 nucleotides are TGTGCCATCAGTGACTGGACTAGCGGGGGAGCTGTAAGTTACGAGCAGTACTTC. Amino acids: CAISDWTSGGAVSYEQYF.

The chain couples TRBV7-2 to TRBJ1-1; D gene unclear. The CDR3 runs 12 residues. CDR1 and CDR2 (germline): SGHTA, FQGNSA. V was trimmed by 4 bases and J by 7 bases, leaving 10 bases between them. CDR3 DNA: TGTGCCAGCAGCTCCTTCGCGGGTGAAGCTTTCTTT. It specifies CASSSFAGEAFF.

The DNA for the CDR3 is TGCGCCAGCAGCTTGGCCCAGACTAGCATTCGGGGTGAGCAGTTCTTC. Translating gives CASSLAQTSIRGEQFF. This sequence joins TRBV5-1 and TRBJ2-1, with 7 bases aligning to TRBD2. Per the germline V gene, CDR1 is SGHRS and CDR2 is YFSETQ. This CDR3 is built from 16 residues. V gave up 0 bases and J gave up 9 bases; unmatched junction bases: 12.

The chain combines TRBV5-1 with TRBJ2-1, with D perhaps TRBD2 (5 bases). CDR3 length: 13 amino acids. Trimming shortened V by 1 base and J by 8 bases, and 10 bases separated the two germline ends. The germline V gene encodes CDR1 SGHRS and CDR2 YFSETQ. As DNA, the CDR3 is TGCGCCAGCAGCTTGTCGAGGGTGTATGAGCAGTTCTTC. It yields the protein CASSLSRVYEQFF.